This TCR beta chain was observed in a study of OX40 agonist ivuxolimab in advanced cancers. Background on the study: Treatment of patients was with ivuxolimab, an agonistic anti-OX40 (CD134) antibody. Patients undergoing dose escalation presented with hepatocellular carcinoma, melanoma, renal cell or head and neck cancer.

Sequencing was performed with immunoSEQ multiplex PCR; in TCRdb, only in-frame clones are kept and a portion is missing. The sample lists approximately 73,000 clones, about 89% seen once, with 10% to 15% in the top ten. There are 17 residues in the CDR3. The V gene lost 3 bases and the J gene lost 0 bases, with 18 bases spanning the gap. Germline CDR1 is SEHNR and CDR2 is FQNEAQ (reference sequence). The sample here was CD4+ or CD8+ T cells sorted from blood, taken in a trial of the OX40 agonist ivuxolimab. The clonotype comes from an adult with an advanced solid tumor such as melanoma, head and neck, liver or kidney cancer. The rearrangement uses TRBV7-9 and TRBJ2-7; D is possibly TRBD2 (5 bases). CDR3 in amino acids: CASSLIVGPAVSYEQYF. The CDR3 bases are TGTGCCAGCAGCTTGATAGTTGGGCCAGCGGTCTCCTACGAGCAGTACTTC.